The 15 T cell receptor beta chains below were found in one sample sequenced in a study of somatic mutations in cytotoxic T cells in rheumatoid arthritis. Libraries were prepared by immunoSEQ multiplex PCR; TCRdb keeps only in-frame clonotypes and omits some of them. The sample has over 15,000 clones; roughly four fifths are singletons. Sequencing used CD8+ T cells sorted from blood. These receptors were collected from an adult with rheumatoid arthritis.

The J gene is TRBJ2-3, the V gene TRBV30; 12 bases fit TRBD2. The CDR3 has 18 amino acids. CDR1 is GTSNPN, CDR2 SVGIG, per germline (reference sequence). With V trimmed by 2 bases and J by 4 bases, 13 bases remained unmatched. CDR3 in amino acids: CAWSHRWTSGKLSDTQYF. The CDR3 DNA sequence: TGTGCCTGGAGTCACAGATGGACTAGCGGGAAACTCTCAGATACGCAGTATTTT.

This sequence joins TRBV27 and TRBJ2-5; possible D gene TRBD2, 6 bases. In germline, CDR1 is MNHEY, CDR2 SMNVEV (reference sequence). V lost 6 bases to trimming and J lost 0 bases, with 11 bases between them. The CDR3 totals 14 residues. As DNA, the CDR3 is TGTGCCAGCAGCGTGGTAGCGGACCAAGAGACCCAGTACTTC. It translates to CASSVVADQETQYF.

The V gene is TRBV9, the J gene TRBJ2-3; D possibly uses TRBD1 or TRBD2 (5 bases each). Germline values: CDR1 SGDLS, CDR2 YYNGEE. The CDR3 extends over 16 amino acids. Trimming left V 3 bases short and J 2 bases short, with 16 bases between. The CDR3 DNA reads TGTGCCAGCAGCGCCTCCCGGGACCATCCCACAGATACGCAGTATTTT. Residues: CASSASRDHPTDTQYF.

V is TRBV12-5 and J is TRBJ2-7, with unresolved D. Trimming pared 3 bases from V and 7 bases from J, leaving 4 bases between. CDR1 and CDR2 from the germline V gene are LGHNT and FRNRAP. The CDR3 has 10 amino acids. In nucleotides, the CDR3 is TGTGCTAGTGGTTTTTGGGAGCAGTACTTC. This gives the protein CASGFWEQYF. The variable domain in full, completed from reference TRBV12-5 and TRBJ2-7, reads DARVTQTPRHKVTEMGQEVTMRCQPILGHNTVFWYRQTMMQGLELLAYFRNRAPLDDSGMPKDRFSAEMPDATLATLKIQPSEPRDSAVYFCASGFWEQYFGPGTRLTVT.

This clone was detected only a few times. The rearrangement uses TRBV14 and TRBJ2-7; the match to TRBD1 covers 9 bases. Germline V gene sequence: CDR1 SGHDN, CDR2 FVKESK. The trim removed 4 bases at V and 0 bases at J, leaving 4 bases unmatched. CDR3 size: 15 residues. The CDR3 sequence is CASSPRDRASYEQYF. For the CDR3, the DNA is TGTGCCAGCAGCCCCCGGGACAGGGCCTCCTACGAGCAGTACTTC.

V gene TRBV4-2 combines with J gene TRBJ1-1; no clear D. The V and J ends lost 0 bases and 8 bases respectively, with 10 bases between them. The CDR3 is 13 amino acids. Looked up from germline, CDR1 is LGHNA and CDR2 is YNFKEQ. Written as DNA, the CDR3 is TGTGCCAGCAGCCAAGAAGGAGGGATCGAAGCTTTCTTT. This codes for CASSQEGGIEAFF.

The chain carries TRBV10-1 and TRBJ2-2; D unclear. The V end was cut by 10 bases, the J end by 8 bases, with 8 bases between. This CDR3 comprises 10 residues. Germline loops: CDR1 WNHNN, CDR2 SYGVQD (reference sequence). Written as DNA, the CDR3 is TGCGCCACCCACGTGGGGGAGCTGTTTTTT. It is translated as CATHVGELFF.

CDR3 sequence: CASSADRQQGVGRNTEAFF. The CDR3 DNA sequence: TGCGCCAGCAGCGCTGACCGTCAACAGGGGGTCGGGAGGAACACTGAAGCTTTCTTT. The chain links TRBV5-1 to TRBJ1-1, with 8 bases aligning to TRBD1. Germline V CDR1 and CDR2: SGHRS, YFSETQ. This CDR3 contains 19 residues. J gave up 1 base and V 4 bases, and 18 bases lay outside the gene matches.

This clone was recorded a few times. The V and J genes are TRBV10-1 and TRBJ2-7, with D unresolved. V was clipped by 8 bases and J by 5 bases, with 16 bases between them. Germline CDR1 reads WNHNN; CDR2 reads SYGVQD (reference sequence). The CDR3 sequence is 13 residues long. The CDR3 protein is CASYGRNSHEQYF. CDR3 in DNA: TGCGCCAGCTACGGACGGAATTCCCACGAGCAGTACTTC.

This clone has a handful of counts. The chain couples TRBV27 to TRBJ2-3, with D maybe TRBD2 (6 bases). Trimming stripped 5 bases from V and 6 bases from J, with 15 bases between. The CDR3 extends over 14 amino acids. Germline CDR1 reads MNHEY; CDR2 reads SMNVEV (reference sequence). CDR3 nucleotide sequence: TGTGCCAGCAGTGAGGAGCGGGTTCTGGATACGCAGTATTTT. It codes for CASSEERVLDTQYF.

V gene TRBV2 combines with J gene TRBJ1-6; D is possibly TRBD1 (6 bases). The germline V gene has CDR1 SNHLY and CDR2 FYNNEI. V was clipped by 7 bases and J by 5 bases, with 21 bases between them. The CDR3 consists of 17 residues. CDR3 coding DNA: TGTGCCAGCAATGGTGGACAGCTACACCCGAATAATTCACCCCTCCACTTT. Protein: CASNGGQLHPNNSPLHF. Supplemented by reference TRBV2 and TRBJ1-6, the full variable domain reads EPEVTQTPSHQVTQMGQEVILRCVPISNHLYFYWYRQILGQKVEFLVSFYNNEISEKSEIFDDQFSVERPDGSNFTLKIRSTKLEDSAMYFCASNGGQLHPNNSPLHFGNGTRLTVT.

Only one count was recorded for this clone. The chain links TRBV6-5 to TRBJ2-1; D gene unclear. The V gene lost 0 bases and the J gene lost 0 bases, with 6 bases spanning the gap. The CDR3 runs to 15 residues. The germline gives CDR1 MNHEY, CDR2 SVGAGI. This CDR3 reads CASSYSSPSYNEQFF. As DNA, the CDR3 is TGTGCCAGCAGTTACTCGTCCCCCTCCTACAATGAGCAGTTCTTC.

The rearrangement uses TRBV19 and TRBJ2-4, with D maybe TRBD1 (5 bases). Trimming took off 5 bases at V and 0 bases at J, with 35 bases between the two ends. Germline CDR1 and CDR2: LNHDA and SQIVND (reference sequence). The CDR3 is 23 amino acids. The CDR3, as DNA: TGTGCCAGTAGTCCCCCCCGAGCGTGGGCGGCAGGGATCCCATTGGCAGCCAAAAACATTCAGTACTTC. Protein product: CASSPPRAWAAGIPLAAKNIQYF.

J is TRBJ2-1 and V is TRBV6-5, with TRBD2 identical over 12 bases. Germline CDR1 is MNHEY and CDR2 is SVGAGI. V trimming: 7 bases; J trimming: 4 bases; junction bases outside the gene matches: 5. The CDR3 runs to 15 residues. The CDR3 nucleotides read TGTGCCAGCATATCTAGCGGGGGGGGGTACAATGAGCAGTTCTTC. Its translation is CASISSGGGYNEQFF.

This chain uses TRBV5-1 with TRBJ2-7; D may match TRBD1 or TRBD2 (5 bases each). The CDR3 is 14 amino acids. V lost 4 bases and J lost 3, with 14 bases in between. The germline CDR1 and CDR2 sequences are SGHRS and YFSETQ. The CDR3 reads CASSPGAGNYEQYF. The CDR3 nucleotides are TGCGCCAGCAGCCCCGGGGCAGGGAACTACGAGCAGTACTTC. The full variable domain, rest sourced from reference TRBV5-1 and TRBJ2-7, is KAGVTQTPRYLIKTRGQQVTLSCSPISGHRSVSWYQQTPGQGLQFLFEYFSETQRNKGNFPGRFSGRQFSNSRSEMNVSTLELGDSALYLCASSPGAGNYEQYFGPGTRLTVT.